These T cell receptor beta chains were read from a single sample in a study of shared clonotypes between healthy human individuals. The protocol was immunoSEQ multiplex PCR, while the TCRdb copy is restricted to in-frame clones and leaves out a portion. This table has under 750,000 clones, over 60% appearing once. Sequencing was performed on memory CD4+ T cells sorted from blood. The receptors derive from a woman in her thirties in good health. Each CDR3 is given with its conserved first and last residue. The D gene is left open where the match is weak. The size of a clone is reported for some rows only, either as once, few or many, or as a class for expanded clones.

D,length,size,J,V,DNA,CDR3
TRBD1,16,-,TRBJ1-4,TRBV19,TGTGCCAGTAGTGGCGGGACAGGCGCAACTAATGAAAAACTGTTTTTT,CASSGGTGATNEKLFF
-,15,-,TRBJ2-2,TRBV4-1,TGCGCCAGCAGCCAAATGTGGGGGGAAAACGGGGAGCTGTTTTTT,CASSQMWGENGELFF
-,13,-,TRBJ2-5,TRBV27,TGTGCCAGCAGTTTCAAGTACCAAGAGACCCAGTACTTC,CASSFKYQETQYF
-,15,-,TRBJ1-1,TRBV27,TGTGCCAGCAGTCTGACTATGGCAGGGAGTACTGAAGCTTTCTTT,CASSLTMAGSTEAFF
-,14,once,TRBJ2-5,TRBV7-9,TGTGCCAGCACCCCGGGGTCGGGTGGAGAGACCCAGTACTTC,CASTPGSGGETQYF
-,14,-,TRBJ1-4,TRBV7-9,TGTGCCAGCAGCCCTCACGATACCAATGAAAAACTGTTTTTT,CASSPHDTNEKLFF
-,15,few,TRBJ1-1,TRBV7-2,TGTGCCAGCAGCTTACTCCAGGGTGGTCACACTGAAGCTTTCTTT,CASSLLQGGHTEAFF
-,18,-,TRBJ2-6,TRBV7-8,TGTGCCAGCAGCTTAGCGCGGGCGGGGTCCTCTGGGGCCAACGTCCTGACTTTC,CASSLARAGSSGANVLTF
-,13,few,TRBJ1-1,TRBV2,TGTGCCAGCAGTGGAAGGGAACGCGGTGAAGCTTTCTTT,CASSGRERGEAFF
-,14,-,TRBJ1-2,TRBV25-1,TGTGCCAGCAGTGATGTCAAACAGACCTATGGCTACACCTTC,CASSDVKQTYGYTF
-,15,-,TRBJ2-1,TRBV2,TGTGCCAGCAGACCCATAGCGGTATCCTACAATGAGCAGTTCTTC,CASRPIAVSYNEQFF
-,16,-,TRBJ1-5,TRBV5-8,TGTGCCAGCAGCCCTACTCGGTTCACAGGCAATCAGCCCCAGCATTTT,CASSPTRFTGNQPQHF
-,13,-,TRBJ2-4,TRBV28,TGTGCCAGCAGGGGGACAGCCAAAAACATTCAGTACTTC,CASRGTAKNIQYF
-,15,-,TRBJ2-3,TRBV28,TGTGCCAGCAGTTTGAAACCCTCTGGGGCCGCAACGCAGTATTTT,CASSLKPSGAATQYF
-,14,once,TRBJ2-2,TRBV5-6,TGTGCCAGCAGCTCGACTAGTCCCGCCGGGGAGCTGTTTTTT,CASSSTSPAGELFF
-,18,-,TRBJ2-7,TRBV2,TGTGCCAGCAGGGCACCGCAGACCGGGTTCGGGCACCACTACGAGCAGTACTTC,CASRAPQTGFGHHYEQYF
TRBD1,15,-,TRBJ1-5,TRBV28,TGTGCCAGCAGTACCCCGACAGGGGGCGAACAGCCCCAGCATTTT,CASSTPTGGEQPQHF
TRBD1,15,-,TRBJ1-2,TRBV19,TGTGCCAGTAGGGGAATTGGACAGGGCAGAGATGGCTACACCTTC,CASRGIGQGRDGYTF
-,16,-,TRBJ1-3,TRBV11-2,TGTGCCAGCAGCTCTAGGGGTATCCGCTCTGGAAACACCATATATTTT,CASSSRGIRSGNTIYF
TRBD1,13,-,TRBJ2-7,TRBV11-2,TGTGCCAGCAGCATGGACAGGGCGGTCGAGCAGTACTTC,CASSMDRAVEQYF
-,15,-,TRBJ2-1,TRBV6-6,TGTGCCAGCAGTCTAAAGGTCTTAGGGAACAATGAGCAGTTCTTC,CASSLKVLGNNEQFF
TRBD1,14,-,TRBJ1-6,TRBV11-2,TGTGCCAGCAGCATGGGACAGGGAGGGTCACCCCTCCACTTT,CASSMGQGGSPLHF
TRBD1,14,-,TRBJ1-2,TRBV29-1,TGCAGCGTTGAAGCCGGACAGGGGGTTTATGGCTACACCTTC,CSVEAGQGVYGYTF
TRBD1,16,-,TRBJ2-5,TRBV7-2,TGTGCCAGCAGCCTCCGACGGGGCAGGGGGTGGGAGACCCAGTACTTC,CASSLRRGRGWETQYF
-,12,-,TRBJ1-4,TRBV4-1,TGCGCCAGTTCCAACCTAGGCGAAAAACTGTTTTTT,CASSNLGEKLFF
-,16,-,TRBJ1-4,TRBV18,TGTGCCAGCTCACCAAATGTTGCGGGAGGTCAGGAAAAACTGTTTTTT,CASSPNVAGGQEKLFF
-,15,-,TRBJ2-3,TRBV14,TGTGCCAGCAGCTGGAGGGACAGTAGCACAGATACGCAGTATTTT,CASSWRDSSTDTQYF
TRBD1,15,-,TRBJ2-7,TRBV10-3,TGTGCCATCAGCCCCGGACAGGGTGACCCCTACGAGCAGTACTTC,CAISPGQGDPYEQYF
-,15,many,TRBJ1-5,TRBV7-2,TGTGCCAGCAGCTTAGTTGCGGGTAGCAATCAGCCCCAGCATTTT,CASSLVAGSNQPQHF
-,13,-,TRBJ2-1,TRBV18,TGTGCCAGCTCGGGGCAACAGGGAAATGAGCAGTTCTTC,CASSGQQGNEQFF
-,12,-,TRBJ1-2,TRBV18,TGTGCCAGCTCAGTTGATAACTATGGCTACACCTTC,CASSVDNYGYTF
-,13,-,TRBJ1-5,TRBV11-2,TGTGCCAGCAGCCCCCAAAATGATCAGCCCCAGCATTTT,CASSPQNDQPQHF
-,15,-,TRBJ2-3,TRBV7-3,TGTGCCAGCAGCCCCCGGCGCTCTAGCACAGATACGCAGTATTTT,CASSPRRSSTDTQYF
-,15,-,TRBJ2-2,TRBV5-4,TGTGCCAGCAGCTTGGGACTAGGGTACACCGGGGAGCTGTTTTTT,CASSLGLGYTGELFF
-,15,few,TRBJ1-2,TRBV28,TGTGCCAGCACCCTCCCAGGTCCCGCTAACTATGGCTACACCTTC,CASTLPGPANYGYTF
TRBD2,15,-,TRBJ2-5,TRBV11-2,TGTGCCAGCAGCCTCGGTGGGAGGGGACAAGAGACCCAGTACTTC,CASSLGGRGQETQYF
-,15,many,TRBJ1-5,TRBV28,TGTGCCAGCAGCACCGGGACACCGAATAGTCAGCCCCAGCATTTT,CASSTGTPNSQPQHF
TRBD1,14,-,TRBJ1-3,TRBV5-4,TGTGCCAGCAGCTTAGACAGGGGAAGAAACACCATATATTTT,CASSLDRGRNTIYF
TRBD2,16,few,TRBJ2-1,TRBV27,TGTGCCAGCAGTCCGCGGGAGGAGGGCCCAAACAATGAGCAGTTCTTC,CASSPREEGPNNEQFF
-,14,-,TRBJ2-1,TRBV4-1,TGCGCCAGCACCAGACAGACCTCCTACAATGAGCAGTTCTTC,CASTRQTSYNEQFF
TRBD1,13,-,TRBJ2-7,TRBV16,TGTGCCAGCGAGCGGGACAGGGCCGGCGAGCAGTACTTC,CASERDRAGEQYF
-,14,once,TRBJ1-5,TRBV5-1,TGCGCCAGCAGCCTCCTCCTAGGGGATCAGCCCCAGCATTTT,CASSLLLGDQPQHF
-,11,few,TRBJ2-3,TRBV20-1,TGCAGTGCGTTAATCGCAGATACGCAGTATTTT,CSALIADTQYF
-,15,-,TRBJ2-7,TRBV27,TGTGCCAGCTCGCTAGGTGCCTCGTGGGTTTACGAGCAGTACTTC,CASSLGASWVYEQYF
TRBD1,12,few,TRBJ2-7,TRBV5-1,TGCGCCAGCAGCGAGCGGACAGGACGGCAGTACTTC,CASSERTGRQYF
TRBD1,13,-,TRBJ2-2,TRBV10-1,TGCGCCAGCAGGAAGGACAGGACCGGGGAGCTGTTTTTT,CASRKDRTGELFF
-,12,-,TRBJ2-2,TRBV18,TGTGCCAGCTCACCGAGGCATGGGGAGCTGTTTTTT,CASSPRHGELFF
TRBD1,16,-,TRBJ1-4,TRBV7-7,TGTGCCAGCAGCAATGACAGGGGAGATGGTAATGAAAAACTGTTTTTT,CASSNDRGDGNEKLFF
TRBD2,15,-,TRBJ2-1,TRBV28,TGTGCCAGCAGGGGACTAGCGGGATCCTACAATGAGCAGTTCTTC,CASRGLAGSYNEQFF
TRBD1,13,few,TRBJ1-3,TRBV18,TGTGCCAGCGAAACAGGGGACGGAAACACCATATATTTT,CASETGDGNTIYF
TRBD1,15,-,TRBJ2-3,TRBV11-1,TGTGCCAGCAGCCTTAGACAGGGCACCGGAGATACGCAGTATTTT,CASSLRQGTGDTQYF
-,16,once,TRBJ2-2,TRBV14,TGTGCCAGCAGCCAAGACGATTTGAGAGTGACCGGGGAGCTGTTTTTT,CASSQDDLRVTGELFF
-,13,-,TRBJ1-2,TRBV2,TGTGCCAGCAGTCCCGGGCCACCCTATGGCTACACCTTC,CASSPGPPYGYTF
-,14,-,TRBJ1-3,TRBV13,TGTGCCAGCAGCTTAGGGCTTGCCGGAAACACCATATATTTT,CASSLGLAGNTIYF
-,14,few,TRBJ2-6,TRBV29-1,TGCAGCGTTGAAGAGGGGGCCGGGGCCAACGTCCTGACTTTC,CSVEEGAGANVLTF
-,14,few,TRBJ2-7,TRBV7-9,TGTGCCAGCAGCTTAGGGGACGGATCCTACGAGCAGTACTTC,CASSLGDGSYEQYF
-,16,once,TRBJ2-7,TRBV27,TGTGCCAGCAGTTTAGGGAAGGGGGGACCCGGCTACGAGCAGTACTTC,CASSLGKGGPGYEQYF